Sequencing of this T cell receptor beta chain was carried out in a study of human T cells and chemical hapten exposure. TCRdb reprocessed the RACE reads via MiXCR and lists one record per CDR3 protein. The profile shows a few hundred thousand distinct CDR3 sequences, about 6.3% of them singletons. Time point of the sample: patch test 2, 6 weeks after DPC sensitization. Described treatment: therapeutic diphenylcyclopropenone sensitization with weekly scalp DPC. Sequencing started from total RNA isolated from unfractionated whole blood. V was shortened by 9 bases and J by 2 bases, with 16 bases between the two germline ends. The CDR3 is 14 amino acids. Germline V gene sequence: CDR1 MNHEY, CDR2 SMNVEV (reference sequence).

This clonotype originated in a woman between 18 and 30 years old with alopecia areata. Some clones in this sample may be carry-over from other donors' samples. This specimen consisted of whole blood, obtained in connection with sensitization to the hapten diphenylcyclopropenone (DPC). The rearrangement links TRBV27 to TRBJ1-1; D might be TRBD1 (5 bases). The DNA for the CDR3 is TGTGCCAGTGCCCCGAGGGGACTAAACACTGAAGCTTTCTTT. It yields the protein CASAPRGLNTEAFF.